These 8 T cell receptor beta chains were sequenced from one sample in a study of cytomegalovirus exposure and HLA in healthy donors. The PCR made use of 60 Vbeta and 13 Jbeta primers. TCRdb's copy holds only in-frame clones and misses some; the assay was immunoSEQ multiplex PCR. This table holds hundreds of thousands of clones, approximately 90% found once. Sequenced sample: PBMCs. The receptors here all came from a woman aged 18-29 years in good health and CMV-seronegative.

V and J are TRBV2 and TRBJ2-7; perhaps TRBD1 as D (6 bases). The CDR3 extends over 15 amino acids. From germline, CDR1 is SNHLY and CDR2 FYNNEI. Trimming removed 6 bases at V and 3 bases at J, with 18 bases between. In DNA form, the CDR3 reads TGTGCCAGCAGGACTCCGGGACAAAGGGACTACGAGCAGTACTTC. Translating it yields CASRTPGQRDYEQYF.

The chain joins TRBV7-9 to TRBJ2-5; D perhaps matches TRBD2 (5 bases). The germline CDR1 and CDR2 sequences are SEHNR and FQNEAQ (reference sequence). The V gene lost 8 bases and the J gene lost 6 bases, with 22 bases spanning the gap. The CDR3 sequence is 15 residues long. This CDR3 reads CASGRALLDIQTQYF. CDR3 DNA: TGTGCCAGCGGTAGGGCCCTACTAGACATCCAGACCCAGTACTTC. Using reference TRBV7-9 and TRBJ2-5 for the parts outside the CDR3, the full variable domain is DTGVSQNPRHKITKRGQNVTFRCDPISEHNRLYWYRQTLGQGPEFLTYFQNEAQLEKSRLLSDRFSAERPKGSFSTLEIQRTEQGDSAMYLCASGRALLDIQTQYFGPGTRLLVL.

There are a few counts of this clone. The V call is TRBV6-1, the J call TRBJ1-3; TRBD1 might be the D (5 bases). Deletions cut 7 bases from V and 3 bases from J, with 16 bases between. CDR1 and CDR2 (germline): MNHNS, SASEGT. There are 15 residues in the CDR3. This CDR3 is CASTSQPGGGNTIYF. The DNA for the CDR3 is TGTGCCAGCACATCACAACCGGGGGGTGGAAACACCATATATTTT.

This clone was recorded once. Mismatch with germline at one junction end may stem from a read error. The CDR3 DNA follows: TGTTCCAGCAGTCTTACCGGGACATCGGACCAAGCTTTCTTT. Translated: CSSSLTGTSDQAFF. This chain connects TRBV7-9 to TRBJ1-1, with D tentatively TRBD1 (6 bases). Germline-derived CDR1 and CDR2 are SEHNR and FQNEAQ (reference sequence). The CDR3 covers 14 residues.

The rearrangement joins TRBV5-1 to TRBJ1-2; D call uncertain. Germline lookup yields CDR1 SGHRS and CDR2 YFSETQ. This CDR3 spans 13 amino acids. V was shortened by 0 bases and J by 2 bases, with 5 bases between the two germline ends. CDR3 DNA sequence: TGCGCCAGCAGCTTGGCCGGGAACTATGGCTACACCTTC. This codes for CASSLAGNYGYTF.

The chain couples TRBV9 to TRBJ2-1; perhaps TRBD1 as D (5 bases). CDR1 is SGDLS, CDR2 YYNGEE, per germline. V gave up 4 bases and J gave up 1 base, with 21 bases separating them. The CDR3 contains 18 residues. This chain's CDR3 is CASSFNQDTRTSYNEQFF. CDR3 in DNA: TGTGCCAGCAGCTTCAACCAGGACACCCGTACTTCCTACAATGAGCAGTTCTTC.

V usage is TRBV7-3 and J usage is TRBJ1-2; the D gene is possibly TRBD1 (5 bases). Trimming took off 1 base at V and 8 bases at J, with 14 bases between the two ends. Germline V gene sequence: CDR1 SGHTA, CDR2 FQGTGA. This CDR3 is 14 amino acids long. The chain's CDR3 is CASSLNPGIEGYTF. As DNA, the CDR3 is TGTGCCAGCAGCTTAAATCCAGGGATAGAGGGCTACACCTTC.

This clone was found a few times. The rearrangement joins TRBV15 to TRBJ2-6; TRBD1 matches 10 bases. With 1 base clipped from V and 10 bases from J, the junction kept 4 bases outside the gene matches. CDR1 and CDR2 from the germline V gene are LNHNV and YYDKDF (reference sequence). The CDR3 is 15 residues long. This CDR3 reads CATSRAWGQGNVLTF. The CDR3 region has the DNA TGTGCCACCAGCAGAGCCTGGGGACAGGGGAACGTCCTGACTTTC.